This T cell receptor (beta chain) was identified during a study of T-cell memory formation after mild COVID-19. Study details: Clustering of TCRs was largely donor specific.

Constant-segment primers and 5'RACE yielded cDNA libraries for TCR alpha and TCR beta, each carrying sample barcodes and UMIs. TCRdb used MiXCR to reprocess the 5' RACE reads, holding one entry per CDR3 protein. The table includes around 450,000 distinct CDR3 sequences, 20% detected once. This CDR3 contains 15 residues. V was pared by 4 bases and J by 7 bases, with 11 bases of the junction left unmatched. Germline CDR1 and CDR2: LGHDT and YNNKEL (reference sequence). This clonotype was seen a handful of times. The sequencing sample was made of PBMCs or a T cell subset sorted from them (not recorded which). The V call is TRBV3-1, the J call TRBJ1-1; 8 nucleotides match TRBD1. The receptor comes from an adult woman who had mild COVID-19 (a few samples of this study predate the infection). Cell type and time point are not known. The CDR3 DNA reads TGTGCCAGCAGCCCCATTGGACAGGGCCCCCTTGAAGCTTTCTTT. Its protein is CASSPIGQGPLEAFF.